This T cell receptor beta chain was identified in a study of early T cells in non-severe SARS-CoV-2 infection. Findings and limits, study-wide: VDJdb-based annotation leaned toward anti-spike CD8 responses and missed private and CD4 specificities.

About this clonotype itself: As yet, its antigen is unknown.

Attached unique molecular identifiers marked individual cDNA molecules. TCRdb called the 5' RACE reads again in MiXCR, with one record for every CDR3 protein. Of approximately 42,000 distinct CDR3 sequences in the sample, about 7% were seen once. V lost 7 bases to trimming and J lost 10 bases, with 20 bases between them. Germline V gene data show CDR1 as SGHTA and CDR2 as FQGNSA. The CDR3 length is 14 residues. The sequencing input was whole blood. This sequence joins TRBV7-2 and TRBJ2-1; D remains ambiguous. The origin of this receptor is an adult who was a healthcare worker with PCR-confirmed SARS-CoV-2 infection or an uninfected control (not recorded which). CDR3 bases: TGTGCCAGCACCCTAGGTAGGCAATCCCGAGAGCAGTTCTTC. It codes for CASTLGRQSREQFF.